This T cell receptor (beta chain) appears in the sequencing data of a study of post-analysis software for immune sequencing data. Study findings and constraints: Co-batched samples clustered tightly together by F measure.

TCR beta cDNA libraries had unique molecular identifiers. TCRdb recomputed calls from the PCR reads with MiXCR, one row per CDR3 protein. The sample consists of 380,000 or so distinct CDR3 sequences, about a third of them appearing once. On this clonotype itself: The antigen is undetermined.

The TCR comes from a girl under 18 with multiple sclerosis. Input material: blood.

The CDR3: CASSGPERVLWQETQYF. The CDR3 bases are TGTGCCAGCAGTGGCCCTGAGCGGGTACTGTGGCAAGAGACCCAGTACTTC. The chain combines TRBV2 with TRBJ2-7; D might be TRBD2 (6 bases). The J call could be wrong; TRBJ2-5 is a better fit for the DNA end. Germline V gene lookup returns CDR1 SNHLY and CDR2 FYNNEI. The CDR3 extends over 17 amino acids.